This entry lists 15 T cell receptor beta chains sequenced from one sample in a study of blood T cell repertoires in COVID-19. Generated by immunoSEQ multiplex PCR, the TCRdb table keeps only in-frame clones and is missing some. The sample has under 200,000 clones, about 85% seen once; the top ten hold roughly 21%. The sequenced sample was peripheral blood. The receptors stem from a man in his 60s with active or convalescent COVID-19.

The chain combines TRBV6-8 with TRBJ1-3, with 7 positions matching TRBD1. This CDR3 has 15 amino acids. Germline loops: CDR1 MNHGY, CDR2 SAAAGT. V shed 5 bases and J 4 bases; nucleotides not matched to a gene: 8. In DNA, the CDR3 is TGTGCCAGCAGTCCGACAGGGCTGGGCGGAAACACCATATATTTT. This gives the protein CASSPTGLGGNTIYF.

V usage is TRBV3-1 (or the pseudogene TRBV3-2) and J usage is TRBJ1-6; D is unclear. This CDR3 is built from 14 residues. Germline-derived CDR1 and CDR2 are LGHDT and YNNKEL (reference sequence). V lost 1 base to trimming and J lost 7 bases, with 8 bases between them. CDR3 sequence reads: CASSQGPGNSPLHF. CDR3 nucleotide sequence: TGTGCCAGCAGCCAAGGTCCGGGGAATTCACCCCTCCACTTT.

The chain combines TRBV6-5 with TRBJ1-1, with TRBD1 identical over 9 bases. Germline CDR1 and CDR2: MNHEY and SVGAGI. The CDR3 is made up of 14 amino acids. With 5 bases clipped from V and 8 bases from J, the junction kept 9 bases outside the gene matches. The CDR3 loop reads CASSKPGQGVEAFF. CDR3 in DNA: TGTGCCAGCAGTAAGCCGGGACAGGGTGTCGAAGCTTTCTTT.

This clone has only a few counts. The chain links TRBV5-1 to TRBJ1-2; TRBD1 might be the D (6 bases). Trimming cost V 0 bases and J 6 bases, with 12 bases left between them. Germline CDR1 and CDR2: SGHRS and YFSETQ. The CDR3 totals 14 residues. The CDR3 DNA sequence: TGCGCCAGCAGCTTGGATAGAGGGACAAATGGCTACACCTTC. This codes for CASSLDRGTNGYTF.

V gene TRBV3-1 (or the pseudogene TRBV3-2) combines with J gene TRBJ2-5; 8 positions agree with TRBD2. Losses at the gene ends were 3 bases for V and 4 bases for J; bases not matched to a gene: 7. The CDR3 length is 15 residues. Germline V gives CDR1 LGHDT, CDR2 YNNKEL (reference sequence). This CDR3 is CASSHLTAGGETQYF. Written as DNA, the CDR3 is TGTGCCAGCAGCCATTTAACGGCGGGGGGAGAGACCCAGTACTTC.

The J gene is TRBJ2-6, the V gene TRBV6-4; D is possibly TRBD2 (6 bases). The germline V gene encodes CDR1 MRHNA and CDR2 SNTAGT. V was pared by 3 bases and J by 1 base, with 7 bases between. The CDR3 sequence is 15 residues long. CDR3 in DNA: TGTGCCAGCAGTGAGGAGGGTTCTGGGGCCAACGTCCTGACTTTC. Translating it yields CASSEEGSGANVLTF.

This chain's CDR3 is CASSAGKSYEQYF. DNA for the CDR3: TGTGCCAGCAGCGCCGGGAAGTCCTACGAGCAGTACTTC. V usage is TRBV6-5 and J usage is TRBJ2-7, with D maybe TRBD2 (5 bases). The CDR3 runs to 13 residues. Between the trimmed V and J ends, which lost 6 bases and 1 base, there was a span of 10 bases. Germline CDR1 reads MNHEY; CDR2 reads SVGAGI.

V usage is TRBV5-1 and J usage is TRBJ1-1; D is perhaps TRBD1 (5 bases). Trimming removed 4 bases from V and 7 bases from J, with 14 bases in between. The CDR3 extends over 13 amino acids. Germline CDR1 reads SGHRS; CDR2 reads YFSETQ. The chain's CDR3 is CASSLALGHEAFF. Here the CDR3 DNA reads TGCGCCAGCAGCCTCGCCCTCGGACATGAAGCTTTCTTT.

This clone was seen a handful of times. The J gene is TRBJ1-2, the V gene TRBV27, with 8 positions matching TRBD1. The CDR3 sequence is 15 residues long. V lost 8 bases and J lost 5; bases outside the gene matches: 13. Germline V gene sequence: CDR1 MNHEY, CDR2 SMNVEV (reference sequence). The CDR3 spells CASGWTGSGFYGYTF. DNA for the CDR3: TGTGCCAGCGGGTGGACAGGGAGCGGTTTTTATGGCTACACCTTC.

The CDR3 loop reads CASSQDLGGGGPDTQYF. CDR3 in DNA: TGCGCCAGCAGCCAAGACCTAGGAGGGGGCGGCCCAGATACGCAGTATTTT. The chain has TRBV4-1 and TRBJ2-3, with D possibly being TRBD1 (7 bases). V lost 0 bases and J 4 bases, leaving 17 bases between the germline ends. Per germline, CDR1 MGHRA and CDR2 YSYEKL. The CDR3 consists of 17 residues.

V gene TRBV7-9 combines with J gene TRBJ1-3; TRBD1 is a possible D gene (5 bases). Between the trimmed V and J ends, which lost 1 base and 0 bases, there was a span of 7 bases. Germline CDR1 reads SEHNR; CDR2 reads FQNEAQ (reference sequence). The CDR3 loop spans 15 amino acids. The CDR3 coding sequence is TGTGCCAGCAGCTTAGGCAGGGTCTCTGGAAACACCATATATTTT. Amino acid sequence: CASSLGRVSGNTIYF.

The rearrangement joins TRBV5-8 to TRBJ1-2; TRBD1 agrees at 8 bases. The CDR3 is 15 residues long. V dropped 6 bases and J dropped 0; count of bases not matched to a gene: 7. Germline V gene sequence: CDR1 SGHTS, CDR2 YDEGEE. CDR3: CASIFRDRSNYGYTF. The DNA of the CDR3 is TGTGCCAGCATCTTCAGGGACAGGTCTAACTATGGCTACACCTTC.

This clone was seen a handful of times. The chain combines TRBV9 with TRBJ1-2; D ambiguous. This CDR3 region has 15 residues. Trimming left V 0 bases short and J 2 bases short, with 11 bases between. Germline values: CDR1 SGDLS, CDR2 YYNGEE. The CDR3 sequence is CASSVGGRENYGYTF. The CDR3 nucleotides read TGTGCCAGCAGCGTAGGTGGACGGGAAAACTATGGCTACACCTTC.

This clone appeared a few times. The CDR3 loop is CASSVNGPTQYF. The CDR3 DNA follows: TGTGCCAGCAGCGTAAATGGGCCCACGCAGTATTTT. V gene TRBV13 combines with J gene TRBJ2-3; D is ambiguous. CDR3 size: 12 residues. The V end was cut by 5 bases, the J end by 9 bases, with 12 bases between. Per the germline V gene, CDR1 is PRHDT and CDR2 is FYEKMQ (reference sequence).

This sequence joins TRBV11-1 and TRBJ2-5; D perhaps matches TRBD2 (5 bases). This CDR3 has 15 residues. From germline, CDR1 is SGHAT and CDR2 FQDESV (reference sequence). The germline V and J ends were trimmed by 2 bases and 5 bases, with 15 bases remaining between them. The CDR3: CASSLSAGSGETQYF. DNA of the CDR3: TGTGCCAGCAGCTTAAGTGCAGGATCGGGGGAGACCCAGTACTTC.